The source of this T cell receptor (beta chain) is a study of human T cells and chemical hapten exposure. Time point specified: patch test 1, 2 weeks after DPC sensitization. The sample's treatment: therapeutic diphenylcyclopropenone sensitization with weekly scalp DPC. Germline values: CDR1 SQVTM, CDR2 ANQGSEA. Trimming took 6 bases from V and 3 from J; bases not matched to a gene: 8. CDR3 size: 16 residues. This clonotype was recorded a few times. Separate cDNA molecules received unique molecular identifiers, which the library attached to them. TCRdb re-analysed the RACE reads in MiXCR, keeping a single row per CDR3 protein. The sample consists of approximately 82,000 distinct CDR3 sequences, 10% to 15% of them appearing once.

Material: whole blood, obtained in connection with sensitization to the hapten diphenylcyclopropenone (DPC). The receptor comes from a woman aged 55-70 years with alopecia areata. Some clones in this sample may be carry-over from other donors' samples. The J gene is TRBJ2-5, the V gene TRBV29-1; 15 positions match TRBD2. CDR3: CSVRRTSGGAEETQYF. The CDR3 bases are TGCAGCGTCCGTCGGACTAGCGGGGGGGCCGAAGAGACCCAGTACTTC. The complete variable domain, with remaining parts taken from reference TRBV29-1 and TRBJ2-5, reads SAVISQKPSRDICQRGTSLTIQCQVDSQVTMMFWYRQQPGQSLTLIATANQGSEATYESGFVIDKFPISRPNLTFSTLTVSNMSPEDSSIYLCSVRRTSGGAEETQYFGPGTRLLVL.